Following are 8 T cell receptor beta chains from one sample sequenced in a study of T cell changes during pregnancy in multiple sclerosis. Here immunoSEQ multiplex PCR was the method, and the copy in TCRdb shows in-frame clones only, minus some. This table holds about 92,000 clones, 80% to 95% found once. The source material was peripheral blood, sampled in the first trimester of pregnancy. The receptors here all came from a female donor with multiple sclerosis, enrolled in a pregnancy study.

The gene calls are TRBV4-3 and TRBJ1-1, with unresolved D. The ends were cut back, 0 bases at V and 4 bases at J, with 12 bases in the middle. This CDR3 is built from 15 residues. Looked up from germline, CDR1 is LGHNA and CDR2 is YSLEER. CDR3 loop: CASSQDPRWATEAFF. Here the CDR3 DNA reads TGCGCCAGCAGCCAAGACCCGCGTTGGGCCACTGAAGCTTTCTTT.

This chain joins TRBV19 and TRBJ2-7; 7 bases agree with TRBD1. The germline CDR1 and CDR2 sequences are LNHDA and SQIVND (reference sequence). Trimming cost V 6 bases and J 3 bases; bases outside gene matches: 8. The CDR3 totals 14 residues. The CDR3 nucleotides read TGTGCCAGTAGCCCCGGGACAGCATACTACGAGCAGTACTTC. It yields the protein CASSPGTAYYEQYF.

The genes are TRBV30 and TRBJ1-1; D is unresolved. There are 14 residues in the CDR3. In germline, CDR1 is GTSNPN, CDR2 SVGIG (reference sequence). V was shortened by 1 base and J by 0 bases, with 9 bases between the two germline ends. DNA for the CDR3: TGTGCCTGGAGTGGAGGGATTATGAACACTGAAGCTTTCTTT. This encodes CAWSGGIMNTEAFF.

CDR3 DNA sequence: TGTGCCACCAGCAGAGATCAAGGGGTCATGACAGATACGCAGTATTTT. Translated, it gives CATSRDQGVMTDTQYF. This chain links TRBV15 with TRBJ2-3; weak D call: TRBD1 (5 bases). The V and J ends lost 0 bases and 3 bases respectively, with 13 bases between them. The CDR3 is 16 amino acids. Germline CDR1 LNHNV, CDR2 YYDKDF (reference sequence).

This chain joins TRBV13 and TRBJ2-1; 7 nucleotides match TRBD1. This CDR3 region has 15 residues. Germline CDR1 reads PRHDT; CDR2 reads FYEKMQ (reference sequence). The trim removed 5 bases at V and 8 bases at J, leaving 12 bases unmatched. CDR3 loop: CASSQGTAPTDEQFF. DNA for the CDR3: TGTGCCAGCAGCCAAGGGACAGCTCCCACCGATGAGCAGTTCTTC.

CDR3 DNA: TGTGCCAGCTCCCGGACAGTAATGAACACTGAAGCTTTCTTT. Protein product: CASSRTVMNTEAFF. The rearrangement joins TRBV11-2 to TRBJ1-1, with D maybe TRBD1 (6 bases). CDR3 length: 14 amino acids. V gave up 8 bases and J gave up 0 bases, with 13 bases separating them. The germline CDR1 and CDR2 sequences are SGHAT and FQNNGV. Full variable domain (outside the CDR3, taken from reference TRBV11-2 and TRBJ1-1): EAGVAQSPRYKIIEKRQSVAFWCNPISGHATLYWYQQILGQGPKLLIQFQNNGVVDDSQLPKDRFSAERLKGVDSTLKIQPAKLEDSAVYLCASSRTVMNTEAFFGQGTRLTVV.

The chain has TRBV7-7 and TRBJ2-3, with 12 bases identical to TRBD2. The CDR3 covers 15 residues. Trimming at V came to 2 bases and at J to 3 bases, leaving 0 bases not matched to a gene. CDR1 is SSHAT and CDR2 is FNYEAQ in the germline V gene (reference sequence). The CDR3 DNA sequence: TGTGCCAGCAGCTTACTAGCGGGAGGGACAGATACGCAGTATTTT. This sequence encodes CASSLLAGGTDTQYF.

This clone was detected only once. The chain is built from TRBV4-1 and TRBJ2-1, with a possible D match to TRBD1 (5 bases). Looked up from germline, CDR1 is MGHRA and CDR2 is YSYEKL. This CDR3 is built from 14 residues. Trimming took off 0 bases at V and 7 bases at J, with 10 bases between the two ends. The CDR3, as DNA: TGCGCCAGCAGCCAAGATAACCAGGGAAATGAGCAGTTCTTC. It specifies CASSQDNQGNEQFF.